This T cell receptor beta chain was found in a study of identical twins. The CDR3 contains 14 residues. Deletions cut 0 bases from V and 4 bases from J, with 10 bases between. Germline V CDR1 and CDR2: MNHEY, SVGEGT. Addition of a universal primer site occurred through template switching, and cDNA carried unique molecular identifiers. TCRdb itself ran the 5' RACE reads through MiXCR, one entry per CDR3 protein. The sample yields roughly 480,000 distinct CDR3 sequences, 20% to 30% seen once. In addition, the sample was reused for a study of T cells expressing NK-cell markers. In that study: Within several experiments, an anti-gamma-delta TCR antibody kept the sorting limited to alpha-beta TCR T cells.

V gene TRBV6-2 or TRBV6-3 combines with J gene TRBJ2-7; D remains unclear. Sequenced material: CD4+ T cells sorted from blood. The receptor was derived from a woman aged 18-29 years in good health. The CDR3 sequence: CASSYSRHTYEQYF. CDR3 coding DNA: TGTGCCAGCAGTTACTCGAGGCATACATACGAGCAGTACTTC.